Listed below are T cell receptor beta chains from one sample, sequenced in a study of blood T cells in healthy people across ages. From the 5' RACE reads, TCRdb called clonotypes with MiXCR, one entry per CDR3 protein. The sample lists hundreds of thousands of distinct CDR3 sequences; approximately 30% were seen once. The sequenced sample consisted of blood. These receptors all come from an elderly woman in good health. CDR3s include the opening cysteine and the closing phenylalanine or tryptophan. Each record gives: J gene, V gene, D gene, clone size, CDR3 length, CDR3 DNA, CDR3 protein. D genes are given only for firm matches. Clone size, where shown, is once, few, many, or a class for clones that have expanded.

TRBJ2-5	TRBV7-2	TRBD1	NA	15	TGCGCCAGCAGCTTAGGGGGACAGGGCTCAGAGACCCAGTACTTC	CASSLGGQGSETQYF
TRBJ1-5	TRBV18	NA	few	14	TGTGCCAGCTCACCCAATCCTAGCAATCAGCCCCAGCATTTT	CASSPNPSNQPQHF
TRBJ2-6	TRBV14	NA	NA	15	TGTGCCAGCAGCCAACCAGGGTTCGGGGCCAACGTCCTGACTTTC	CASSQPGFGANVLTF
TRBJ1-2	TRBV30	NA	NA	12	TGTGCCTGGACTACAGGGAGTGGCGGCTACACCTTC	CAWTTGSGGYTF
TRBJ1-2	TRBV4-2	TRBD1	many	17	TGTGCCAGCAGCCGCGCACAGGGACAGGGGTATAGCTATGGCTACACCTTC	CASSRAQGQGYSYGYTF
TRBJ2-7	TRBV30	NA	many	13	TGTGCCTGGAGTGTACTACTGGGTGGCGAGCAGTACTTC	CAWSVLLGGEQYF
TRBJ1-2	TRBV20-1	NA	few	14	TGCAGTGCTAGAGATCCGAACAGCCTCTTAGGCTACACCTTC	CSARDPNSLLGYTF
TRBJ2-5	TRBV9	NA	many	14	TGTGCCAGCAGCCTAAGGACAGACAGTGTGACCCAGTACTTC	CASSLRTDSVTQYF
TRBJ1-2	TRBV10-3	NA	once	14	TGTGCCATCAGTGAGCCCCCATTTAACTATGGCTACACCTTC	CAISEPPFNYGYTF
TRBJ1-2	TRBV3-1	NA	few	18	TGTGCCAGCAGCCAAGAGGTGGGGAGAGGGCGGCCCTCGGGTGGCTACACCTTC	CASSQEVGRGRPSGGYTF
TRBJ2-1	TRBV10-3	NA	few	13	TGTGCCATCAGTGGGTACGAAAACAATGAGCAGTTCTTC	CAISGYENNEQFF
TRBJ1-6	TRBV19	NA	many	15	TGTGCCAGTACCTCGGGCGAGACAGGCAATTCACCCCTCCACTTT	CASTSGETGNSPLHF
TRBJ1-4	TRBV20-1	NA	many	15	TGCAGTGCTAGACCGGGCAGGGGTTTGAATGAAAAACTGTTTTTT	CSARPGRGLNEKLFF
TRBJ2-3	TRBV6-6	NA	many	12	TGTGCCAGCACCAGGGACTCAGATACGCAGTATTTT	CASTRDSDTQYF
TRBJ1-1	TRBV4-1	NA	many	14	TGCGCCAGCAGTTTCGACAGGATGAACACTGAAGCTTTCTTT	CASSFDRMNTEAFF
TRBJ2-1	TRBV27	NA	many	13	TGTGCCAGCAGTTTATCGAATCCGCTTCAACAGTTCTTC	CASSLSNPLQQFF
TRBJ2-1	TRBV13	NA	many	14	TGTGCCAGCAGCTTGCAGGGGATTTACAATGAGCAGTTCTTC	CASSLQGIYNEQFF
TRBJ2-7	TRBV3-1	NA	many	13	TGTGCCAGCAGCCAGTACAAGACCTACGAGCAGTACTTC	CASSQYKTYEQYF
TRBJ2-7	TRBV28	NA	many	14	TGTGCCAGCACCCCTGCCGAAAGATTCTACGAGCAGTACTTC	CASTPAERFYEQYF
TRBJ2-1	TRBV14	NA	NA	16	TGTGCCAGCAGCCTCGCGTGGGGTGTCAAATACAATGAGCAGTTCTTC	CASSLAWGVKYNEQFF
TRBJ2-2	TRBV7-2	TRBD1	NA	15	TGTGCCAGCAGCTTATTATCAGGGGGCACCGGGGAGCTGTTTTTT	CASSLLSGGTGELFF